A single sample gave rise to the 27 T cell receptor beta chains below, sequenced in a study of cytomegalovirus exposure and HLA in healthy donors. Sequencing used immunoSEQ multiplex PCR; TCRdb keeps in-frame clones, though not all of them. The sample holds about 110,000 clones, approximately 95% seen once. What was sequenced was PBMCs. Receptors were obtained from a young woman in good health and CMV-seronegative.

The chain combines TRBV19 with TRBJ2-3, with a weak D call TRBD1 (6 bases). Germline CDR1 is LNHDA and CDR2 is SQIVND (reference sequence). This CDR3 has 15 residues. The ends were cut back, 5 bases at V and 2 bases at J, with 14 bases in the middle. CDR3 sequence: CASSPPRGSTDTQYF. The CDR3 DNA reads TGTGCCAGTAGTCCTCCCAGGGGCTCCACAGATACGCAGTATTTT.

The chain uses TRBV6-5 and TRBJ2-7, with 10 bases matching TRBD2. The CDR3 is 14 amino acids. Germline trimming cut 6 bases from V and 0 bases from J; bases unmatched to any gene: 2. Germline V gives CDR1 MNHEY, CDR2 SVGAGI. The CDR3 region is CASRSGGASYEQYF. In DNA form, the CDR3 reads TGTGCCAGCAGGAGCGGGGGGGCCTCCTACGAGCAGTACTTC.

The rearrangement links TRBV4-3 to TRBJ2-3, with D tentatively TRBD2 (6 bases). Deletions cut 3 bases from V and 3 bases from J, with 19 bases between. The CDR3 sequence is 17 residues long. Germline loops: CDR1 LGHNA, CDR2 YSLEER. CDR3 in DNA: TGCGCCAGCAGCCAGGGGATAGCGGCCCTCGGGACAGATACGCAGTATTTT. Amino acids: CASSQGIAALGTDTQYF.

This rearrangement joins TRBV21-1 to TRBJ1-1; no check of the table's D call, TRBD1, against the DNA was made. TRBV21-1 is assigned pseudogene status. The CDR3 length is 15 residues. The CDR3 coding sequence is TGTGCCAGCAGCAAACCAGGGGGCTTGAACACTGAAGCTTTCTTT. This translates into CASSKPGGLNTEAFF.

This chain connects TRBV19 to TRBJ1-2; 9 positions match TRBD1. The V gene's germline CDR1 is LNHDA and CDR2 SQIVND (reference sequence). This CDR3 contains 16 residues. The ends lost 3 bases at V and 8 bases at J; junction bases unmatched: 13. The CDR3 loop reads CASSIPFSRQGGGYTF. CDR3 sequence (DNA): TGTGCCAGTAGTATTCCGTTCTCTCGACAGGGGGGAGGCTACACCTTC.

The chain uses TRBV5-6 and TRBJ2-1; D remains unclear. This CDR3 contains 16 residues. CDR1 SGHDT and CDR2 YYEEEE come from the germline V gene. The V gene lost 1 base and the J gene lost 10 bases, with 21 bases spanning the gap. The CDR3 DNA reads TGTGCCAGCAGCTTGAGCTTTGGTGCCGCGGTAATGGAGCAGTTCTTC. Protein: CASSLSFGAAVMEQFF.

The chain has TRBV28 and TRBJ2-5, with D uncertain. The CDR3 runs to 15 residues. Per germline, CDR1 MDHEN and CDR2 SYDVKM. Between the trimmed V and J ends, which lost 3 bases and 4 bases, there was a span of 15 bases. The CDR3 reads CASSFGLSQVETQYF. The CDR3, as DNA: TGTGCCAGCAGTTTTGGTCTAAGCCAGGTAGAGACCCAGTACTTC.

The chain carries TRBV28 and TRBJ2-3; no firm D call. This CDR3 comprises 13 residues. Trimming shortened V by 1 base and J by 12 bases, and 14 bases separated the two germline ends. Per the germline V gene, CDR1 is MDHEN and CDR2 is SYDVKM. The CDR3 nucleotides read TGTGCCAGCAGTTTATTCCGGGTCCCGATCCAGTATTTT. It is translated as CASSLFRVPIQYF. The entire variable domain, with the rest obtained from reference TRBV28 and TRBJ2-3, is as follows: DVKVTQSSRYLVKRTGEKVFLECVQDMDHENMFWYRQDPGLGLRLIYFSYDVKMKEKGDIPEGYSVSREKKERFSLILESASTNQTSMYLCASSLFRVPIQYFGPGTRLTVL.

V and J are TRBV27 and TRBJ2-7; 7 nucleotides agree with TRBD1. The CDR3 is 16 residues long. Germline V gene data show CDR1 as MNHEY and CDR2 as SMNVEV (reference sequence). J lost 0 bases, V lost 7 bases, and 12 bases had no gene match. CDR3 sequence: CASKPSRAGGSYEQYF. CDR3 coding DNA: TGTGCCAGCAAACCGAGCCGGGCAGGGGGCTCCTACGAGCAGTACTTC.

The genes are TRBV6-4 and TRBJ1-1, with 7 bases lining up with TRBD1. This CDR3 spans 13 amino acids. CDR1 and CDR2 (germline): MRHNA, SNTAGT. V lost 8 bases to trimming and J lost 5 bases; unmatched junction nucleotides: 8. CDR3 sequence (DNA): TGTGCCAGCCAAAAAGAACAGGGGACTGAAGCTTTCTTT. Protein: CASQKEQGTEAFF.

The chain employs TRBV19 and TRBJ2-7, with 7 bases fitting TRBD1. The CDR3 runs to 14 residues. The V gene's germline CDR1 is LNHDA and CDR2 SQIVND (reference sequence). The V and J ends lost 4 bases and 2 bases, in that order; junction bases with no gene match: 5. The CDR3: CASSRTGTAYEQYF. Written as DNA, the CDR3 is TGTGCCAGTAGTAGAACCGGGACAGCCTACGAGCAGTACTTC.

CDR3 in amino acids: CASSAQGGTGELFF. The CDR3, as DNA: TGTGCCAGCAGCGCCCAGGGGGGCACCGGGGAGCTGTTTTTT. This chain uses TRBV9 with TRBJ2-2, with a tentative D call TRBD1 (7 bases). CDR1 and CDR2 (germline): SGDLS, YYNGEE. Trimming stripped 3 bases from V and 4 bases from J, with 10 bases between. This CDR3 comprises 14 residues.

CDR3 in amino acids: CASSRELNTEAFF. The CDR3 nucleotides read TGTGCCAGCAGTCGCGAATTGAACACTGAAGCTTTCTTT. J is TRBJ1-1 and V is TRBV28; D gene unclear. From germline, CDR1 is MDHEN and CDR2 SYDVKM. Trimming removed 5 bases from V and 0 bases from J, with 7 bases in between. CDR3 length equals 13 residues.

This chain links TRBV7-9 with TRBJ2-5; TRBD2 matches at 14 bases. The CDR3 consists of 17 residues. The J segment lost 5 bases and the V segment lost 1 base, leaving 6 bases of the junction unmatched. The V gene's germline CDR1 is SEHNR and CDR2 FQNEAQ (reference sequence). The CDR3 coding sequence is TGTGCCAGCAGCTTAGGACTAGCGGGGGGGCCTCGGGAGACCCAGTACTTC. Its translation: CASSLGLAGGPRETQYF.

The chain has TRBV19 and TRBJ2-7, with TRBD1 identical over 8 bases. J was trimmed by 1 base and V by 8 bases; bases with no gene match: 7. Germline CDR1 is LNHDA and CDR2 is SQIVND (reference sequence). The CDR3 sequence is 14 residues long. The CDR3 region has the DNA TGTGCCAGTGGGAGACAGGGGCGATCCTACGAGCAGTACTTC. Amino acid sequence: CASGRQGRSYEQYF. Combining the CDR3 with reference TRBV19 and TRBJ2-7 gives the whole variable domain DGGITQSPKYLFRKEGQNVTLSCEQNLNHDAMYWYRQDPGQGLRLIYYSQIVNDFQKGDIAEGYSVSREKKESFPLTVTSAQKNPTAFYLCASGRQGRSYEQYFGPGTRLTVT.

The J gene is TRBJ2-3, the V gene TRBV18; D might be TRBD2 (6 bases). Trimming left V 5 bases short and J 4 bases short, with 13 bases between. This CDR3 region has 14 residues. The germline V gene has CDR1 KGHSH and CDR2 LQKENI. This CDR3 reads CASSAVGGSDTQYF. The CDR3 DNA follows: TGTGCCAGCTCAGCGGTGGGGGGTTCAGATACGCAGTATTTT.

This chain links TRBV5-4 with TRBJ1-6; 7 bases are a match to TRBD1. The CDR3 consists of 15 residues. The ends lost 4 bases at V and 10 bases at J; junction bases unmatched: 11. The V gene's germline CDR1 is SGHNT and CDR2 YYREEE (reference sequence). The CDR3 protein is CASSRPEGAGSPLHF. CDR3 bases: TGTGCCAGCAGCCGCCCGGAGGGGGCCGGGTCACCCCTCCACTTT.

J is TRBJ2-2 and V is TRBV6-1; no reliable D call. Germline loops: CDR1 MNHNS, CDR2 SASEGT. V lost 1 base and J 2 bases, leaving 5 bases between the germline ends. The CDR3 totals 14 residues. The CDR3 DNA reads TGTGCCAGCAGTGAAGTCGTAAACACCGGGGAGCTGTTTTTT. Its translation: CASSEVVNTGELFF.

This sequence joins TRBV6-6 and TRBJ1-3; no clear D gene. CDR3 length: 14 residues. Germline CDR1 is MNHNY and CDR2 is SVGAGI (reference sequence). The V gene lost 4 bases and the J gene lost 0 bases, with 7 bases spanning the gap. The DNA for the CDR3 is TGTGCCAGCAGTTTAGCGGTCTCTGGAAACACCATATATTTT. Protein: CASSLAVSGNTIYF.

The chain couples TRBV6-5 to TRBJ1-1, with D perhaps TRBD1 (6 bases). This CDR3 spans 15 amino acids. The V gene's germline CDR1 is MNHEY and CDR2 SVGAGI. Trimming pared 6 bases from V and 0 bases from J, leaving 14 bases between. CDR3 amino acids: CASSADRTMNTEAFF. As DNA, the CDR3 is TGTGCCAGCAGCGCAGACAGGACGATGAACACTGAAGCTTTCTTT.

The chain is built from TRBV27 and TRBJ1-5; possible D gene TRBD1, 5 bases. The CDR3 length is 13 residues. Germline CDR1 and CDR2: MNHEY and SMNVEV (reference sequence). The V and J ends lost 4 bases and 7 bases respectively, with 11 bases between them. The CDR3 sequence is CASSYVKGQPQHF. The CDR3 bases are TGTGCCAGCAGTTATGTCAAGGGGCAGCCCCAGCATTTT.

CDR3 region: CASSAGGLAGGAIHEQFF. CDR3 coding DNA: TGTGCCAGCAGCGCCGGGGGACTAGCGGGGGGGGCCATCCATGAGCAGTTCTTC. The rearrangement links TRBV5-6 to TRBJ2-1, with 16 bases matching TRBD2. The ends lost 4 bases at V and 8 bases at J; junction bases unmatched: 12. The germline V gene encodes CDR1 SGHDT and CDR2 YYEEEE. This CDR3 spans 18 amino acids. Full variable domain (remainder filled in from reference TRBV5-6 and TRBJ2-1): DAGVTQSPTHLIKTRGQQVTLRCSPKSGHDTVSWYQQALGQGPQFIFQYYEEEERQRGNFPDRFSGHQFPNYSSELNVNALLLGDSALYLCASSAGGLAGGAIHEQFFGPGTRLTVL.

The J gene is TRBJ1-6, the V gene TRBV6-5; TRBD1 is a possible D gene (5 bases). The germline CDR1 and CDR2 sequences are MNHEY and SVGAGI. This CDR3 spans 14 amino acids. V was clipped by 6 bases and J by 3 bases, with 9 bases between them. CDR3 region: CASRPTVYNSPLHF. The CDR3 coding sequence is TGTGCCAGCAGACCGACAGTCTATAATTCACCCCTCCACTTT.

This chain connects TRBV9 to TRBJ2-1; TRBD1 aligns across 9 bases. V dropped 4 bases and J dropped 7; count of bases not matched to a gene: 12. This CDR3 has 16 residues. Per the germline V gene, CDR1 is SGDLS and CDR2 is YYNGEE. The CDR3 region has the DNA TGTGCCAGCAGCCTCGTCCCCGCACAGGGGGCGAATGAGCAGTTCTTC. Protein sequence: CASSLVPAQGANEQFF. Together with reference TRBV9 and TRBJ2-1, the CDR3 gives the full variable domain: DSGVTQTPKHLITATGQRVTLRCSPRSGDLSVYWYQQSLDQGLQFLIQYYNGEERAKGNILERFSAQQFPDLHSELNLSSLELGDSALYFCASSLVPAQGANEQFFGPGTRLTVL.

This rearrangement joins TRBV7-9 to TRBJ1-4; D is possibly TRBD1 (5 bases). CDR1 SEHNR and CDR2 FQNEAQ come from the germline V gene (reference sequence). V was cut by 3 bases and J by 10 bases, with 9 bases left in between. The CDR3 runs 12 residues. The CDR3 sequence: CASSLDKGKLFF. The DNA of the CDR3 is TGTGCCAGCAGCTTGGACAAGGGAAAACTGTTTTTT.

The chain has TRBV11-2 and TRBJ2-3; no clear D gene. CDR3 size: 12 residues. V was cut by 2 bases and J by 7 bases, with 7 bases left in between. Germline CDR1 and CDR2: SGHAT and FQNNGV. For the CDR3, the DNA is TGTGCCAGCAGCTTACTGTTCCATACGCAGTATTTT. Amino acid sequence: CASSLLFHTQYF.

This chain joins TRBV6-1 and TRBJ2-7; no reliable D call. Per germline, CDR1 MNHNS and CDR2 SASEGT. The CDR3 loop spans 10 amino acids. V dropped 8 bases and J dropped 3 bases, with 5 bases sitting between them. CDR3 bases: TGTGCCAGCGAGAACTACGAGCAGTACTTC. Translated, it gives CASENYEQYF.